The 8 T cell receptor beta chains below all came from one sample that was sequenced in a study of blood T cell repertoires in COVID-19. Sequencing used immunoSEQ multiplex PCR; TCRdb keeps in-frame clones, though not all of them. The table has 200,000 to 250,000 clones, approximately 84% seen once. Specimen: PBMCs or T cells enriched from blood (not recorded which). These receptors all stem from a man aged 55 to 69 who had recovered from COVID-19.

The chain couples TRBV19 to TRBJ2-4; maybe TRBD2 (6 bases). The CDR3 contains 19 residues. V gave up 6 bases and J gave up 0 bases, with 24 bases separating them. Germline CDR1 reads LNHDA; CDR2 reads SQIVND (reference sequence). CDR3 region: CASSTSKLAGKLAKNIQYF. CDR3 bases: TGTGCCAGTAGCACAAGTAAACTAGCCGGAAAACTAGCCAAAAACATTCAGTACTTC.

The V call is TRBV6-1, the J call TRBJ1-5; D remains unclear. Germline CDR1 and CDR2: MNHNS and SASEGT. This CDR3 region has 13 residues. The V gene lost 3 bases and the J gene lost 3 bases, with 6 bases spanning the gap. The CDR3 loop reads CASSDTYNQPQHF. In DNA form, the CDR3 reads TGTGCCAGCAGTGACACTTACAATCAGCCCCAGCATTTT.

The rearrangement uses TRBV15 and TRBJ1-2; 7 bases line up with TRBD1. The J segment lost 2 bases and the V segment lost 3 bases, leaving 12 bases of the junction unmatched. The CDR3 has 17 residues. CDR1 is LNHNV, CDR2 YYDKDF, per germline (reference sequence). The CDR3 coding sequence is TGTGCCACCAGCAGGGATTATACAGGGGTTCGGAACTATGGCTACACCTTC. Its translation is CATSRDYTGVRNYGYTF. The whole variable domain, filled in from reference TRBV15 and TRBJ1-2, reads DAMVIQNPRYQVTQFGKPVTLSCSQTLNHNVMYWYQQKSSQAPKLLFHYYDKDFNNEADTPDNFQSRRPNTSFCFLDIRSPGLGDTAMYLCATSRDYTGVRNYGYTFGSGTRLTVV.

The chain has TRBV19 and TRBJ1-5, with 7 bases identical to TRBD1. The CDR3 covers 15 residues. Trimming took 5 bases from V and 5 from J; bases not matched to a gene: 9. Germline-derived CDR1 and CDR2 are LNHDA and SQIVND (reference sequence). This CDR3 reads CASSGGQVGDQPQHF. The CDR3 region has the DNA TGTGCCAGTAGTGGCGGACAGGTTGGAGATCAGCCCCAGCATTTT.

This chain links TRBV6-5 with TRBJ2-2; possibly TRBD2 for D (6 bases). Germline-derived CDR1 and CDR2 are MNHEY and SVGAGI. V was trimmed by 5 bases and J by 7 bases, leaving 11 bases between them. The CDR3 runs to 13 residues. Here the CDR3 DNA reads TGTGCCAGCAGTCACCCGGGGGTCGGGGAGCTGTTTTTT. Protein: CASSHPGVGELFF.

V usage is TRBV7-2 and J usage is TRBJ1-1; D gene ambiguous. The germline CDR1 and CDR2 sequences are SGHTA and FQGNSA. Trimming pared 2 bases from V and 5 bases from J, leaving 9 bases between. The CDR3 is made up of 13 amino acids. The CDR3 loop is CASSLLPGTEAFF. CDR3 coding DNA: TGTGCCAGCAGCTTACTCCCAGGTACTGAAGCTTTCTTT.

This clone was found a few times. This chain uses TRBV14 with TRBJ2-1, with a tentative D call TRBD2 (6 bases). The CDR3 is 14 residues long. CDR1 is SGHDN, CDR2 FVKESK, per germline. The ends were cut back, 2 bases at V and 12 bases at J, with 17 bases in the middle. CDR3 residues: CASSQSVWGDGQFF. Written as DNA, the CDR3 is TGTGCCAGCAGCCAATCGGTTTGGGGGGACGGGCAGTTCTTC.

V is TRBV5-1 and J is TRBJ1-3; D not resolved. The CDR3 covers 13 residues. Trimming took off 5 bases at V and 4 bases at J, with 10 bases between the two ends. Germline CDR1 and CDR2: SGHRS and YFSETQ. The CDR3 nucleotides read TGCGCCAGCAGGACTGGATACGGAAACACCATATATTTT. This gives the protein CASRTGYGNTIYF.